This T cell receptor beta chain originates from a study of cytomegalovirus exposure and HLA in healthy donors (dated by TCRdb to 2015 to 2018). A note on the overall study: In an earlier analysis of approximately 640 of the donors, 276 Gb of sequence data and 90 million to 120 million unique TCR beta sequences from roughly 180 million T cells were reported. Donor age, sex, ethnicity and CMV serostatus were compiled together with the repertoire data. An earlier analysis of about 600 of the donors used high-throughput TCR beta sequencing to judge whether each TCR beta V gene segment behaved as functional or pseudogenic. In the later analysis, no new phenotypic data were used to find candidate immune exposures; instead, reliance was placed on TCR beta sequences and their occurrence across donors. HLA typing covered class I and class II loci at four-digit resolution. Every repertoire in the discovery cohort had been generated on one and the same sequencing platform. Besides the first cohort of around 700 subjects, a separate validation cohort made up of roughly 120 different subjects was used. The study aimed to test whether signatures of past pathogen exposure could be identified by cataloging public T cell receptors. In a later analysis, previously published TCR beta repertoires from 550 to 700 donors were re-analyzed and high-resolution HLA genotyping was added so that TCR occurrence patterns could be studied. Roughly five DR-DQ haplotypes were handled as single units for association and clustering because linkage in the cohort was strong. An early release covering roughly 580 HLA-typed donors comprised about 320 gigabases of sequencing data and roughly 85 million unique TCR sequences. Genome-wide SNP genotypes for about three fifths of the roughly 670 donors were used in a later genetic analysis, which treated that subset as a discovery cohort. The study combined high-throughput TCR immunosequencing, statistical association of individual TCRs with disease status, and machine learning to predict cytomegalovirus infection status. The study used immunosequencing to profile the T cell repertoires of 666 subjects and linked those repertoires to cytomegalovirus serostatus. Typing coverage varied by locus: about 629-630 donors for A, B, C, DRB1 and DQB1; approximately 560 for DQA1; more than 600 for DPA1; roughly 470 for DPB1. Of the approximately 400 genotyped donors, 65% to 90% fell in the genetic ancestry cluster associated with self-reported Caucasian donors. On average, roughly 200,000 unique TCR beta nucleotide sequences were sequenced per donor among 300 to 500 genotyped donors of the cohort, with roughly 18% of those sequences being non-productive.

This clone appeared once. This receptor's antigen is unknown. No much larger clone exists at a distance of one base, and base qualities are not known. The cohort was made up of around 720 healthy bone marrow donors. All cohort members were sampled while nominally healthy, although unrecorded immune exposures were likely present. The donor tested CMV seronegative, placing the donor among the 350 to 400 seronegative members of the cohort. Each donor provided a peripheral blood sample, and peripheral blood mononuclear cells were used for TCR beta sequencing. The Qiagen DNeasy Blood Extraction Kit was used to extract genomic DNA from the blood cell samples. Its CDR3 holds 13 amino acids, cysteine through phenylalanine. Only the CDR3 DNA is retained, 39 bases long and in frame from the first base. CDR1 and CDR2 are read off the germline V gene as MNHEY and SVGAGI. V was cut back by 6 bases and J by 7 bases, leaving a gap of 15 bases between them.

The research as a whole found: Assigning TCR associations to individual alleles was difficult when HLA alleles, especially DR and DQ, strongly co-occurred. In the study, about 150 TCR beta chains were listed as associated with cytomegalovirus. According to a later analysis, most CMV-associated TCR beta chains appeared to be HLA-restricted, and the HLA associations seemed to be driven largely by CMV exposure. Some IMGT-functional V segments, including TRBV6-2 and TRBV6-3, could not be told apart with the 87-base-pair reads, so those segments were excluded. The presence/absence analyses assumed that sequencing depth was roughly uniform across donors, and that assumption may not be true. According to a later analysis, TCR association rates differed among HLA loci, with DRB1 alleles showing the most associated TCRs and HLA-C alleles showing the fewest. Several of the top co-occurrence clusters appeared to be linked to parvovirus B19, influenza, CMV and Epstein-Barr virus, according to a later analysis. In an earlier analysis of approximately 590 of the donors, most TCR beta V segments were observed in productive rearrangements about 90% or about 30% of the time, broadly matching IMGT annotations. V-gene and J-gene trimming of TCR beta chains was associated with a missense DCLRE1C variant in a later genetic analysis, and the association was replicated in an independent cohort. Specific HLA alleles were associated with around 18,000 TCR beta sequences at a false discovery rate of 0.05 in a later analysis. A further reported finding was that TCR beta sequences accurately predicted the HLA-A and HLA-B alleles for most subjects in the first cohort. A cluster of highly shared sequence variants was judged likely to represent a technical artifact of the sequencing pipeline. The cohort was sequenced for TCR beta chains only, and without alpha or paired-chain data the features that could be detected were limited. CMV serostatus was the only immune exposure information available for the cohort. Linkage disequilibrium might explain the correlated functional status among segregating V segments, but an unknown experimental factor could not be excluded. Most TCR sequences were seen in very few donors, while some public TCRs were found in many individuals. According to the authors, the approach could potentially be generalized to other disease states and immunological phenotypes. Because some donors lacked HLA typing at each locus, the association tests relied only on the typed subset. In a later analysis, HLA-associated TCR beta chains were found to be more clonally expanded and to have lower generation probabilities than equally common non-associated chains. The earlier analysis of nearly 600 of the donors excluded 15 to 20 rarely observed V segments, including chromosome 9 orphons, because counts were too low. Three of the identified cytomegalovirus-associated TCR beta chains were confirmed in vitro to be specific for cytomegalovirus antigens. In both the original and validation cohorts, the classifier was reported to diagnose cytomegalovirus status with high specificity and sensitivity. A later genetic analysis reported fewer N-insertions in productive TCRs among donors in an Asian-associated ancestry cluster than the roughly 650-donor mean.

Library preparation used the immunoSEQ multiplex PCR assay. The multiplex PCR relied on a mix of 60 forward primers for TCR Vbeta segments and 13 reverse primers for TCR Jbeta segments. The CDR3 region of rearranged TCR beta genes was amplified from genomic DNA by a multiplex PCR assay. On the Illumina HiSeq System, the amplified TCR beta libraries were sequenced as 87-base-pair reads. The study's processing was this. A later analysis counted 65 million to 90 million unique TCR beta chains across the 690 or so repertoires, and around 9.9 million of these chains were shared by at least two donors. A nearest-neighbor algorithm error-corrected the raw reads and collapsed the reads into unique sequences, merging closely related sequences to remove PCR and sequencing errors. To assign V, D and J gene segments, CDR3 sequences were aligned to IMGT reference sequences. For a sequence to be retained, at least a six-nucleotide match to both a V gene segment and a J gene segment was required. Rearrangements were called productive when the CDR3 lacked stop codons and stayed in frame with V and J; all others were non-productive. Following IMGT convention, CDR3 was defined as the stretch from the second conserved V-encoded cysteine to the conserved J-encoded phenylalanine. Sequences without an unambiguous match to a single V gene segment were excluded from the earlier analysis of about 600 of the donors. In an earlier analysis of roughly 500 of the donors, V segments were called functional above 56.7% productive rearrangements and were called segregating when the between-donor standard deviation exceeded 5%. A statistical classification framework was developed to diagnose cytomegalovirus status using the catalog of TCR beta chain sequences. A later analysis assigned V and J genes by comparing TCR nucleotide sequences with IMGT/GENE-DB human TR gene sequences. The TCRdist pipeline was used in a later analysis to assign CDR3 sequences and most-parsimonious VDJ recombination scenarios. In a later analysis, each TCR beta chain was defined by its CDR3 amino acid sequence together with its V-gene family, and reads lacking a unique V-gene family were excluded. To address suspected cross-contamination and a sequencing artifact, a later analysis removed 450 to 700 highly shared, low-generation-probability nucleotide sequences. For each public chain, a later analysis derived a clonal expansion index from normalized ranks of inferred template counts within each repertoire. In a later analysis, generation probabilities were computed using a VDJ recombination model fitted to out-of-frame rearrangements, and the results were checked against IGoR. In a later analysis, TCR-TCR, TCR-HLA and TCR-CMV co-occurrence was scored with hypergeometric tests, and a repertoire-size bias correction was applied to TCR pairs. To estimate false discovery rates, a later analysis permuted the HLA or CMV assignments 20 times. A later analysis grouped co-occurring TCRs with DBSCAN, adding TCRdist sequence similarity when clustering within HLA-allele-positive subsets. For co-occurrence clustering, repertoires with fewer than 30,000 or more than 120,000 public chains were excluded, along with four to six repertoires with anomalous nucleotide sharing. In its TCRdb copy, this immuneACCESS table keeps in-frame sequences only and misses some clones. Where compared with another copy, unresolved V genes explain less than half of these, and the others have no known cause. V and J calls and clone size come straight from that table; D and trimming were deduced from the DNA. Counted in this sample were under 200,000 clones; almost 85% of them appeared once. Roughly 0.5% of the sample is in the top ten clones.

Sequencing was done on a sample of PBMCs. The sequence is built from TRBV6-5 and TRBJ1-2, with TRBD1 perhaps the D gene, on 5 matching bases. This TCR was recovered from a woman aged 50 to 60 in good health and CMV-seronegative. CDR3 protein: CASRGGGAGGYTF. The DNA is TGTGCCAGCAGGGGAGGCGGGGCGGGTGGCTACACCTTC.